The 18 T cell receptor beta chains below all came from one sample that was sequenced in a study of T cell clusters in autoimmune cytopenias. TRB was amplified from roughly 250 ng of peripheral blood genomic DNA per sample. TRB rearrangements were amplified by touch-down multiplex PCR with mixed TRB-A/B primers. TCRdb re-analyzed the multiplex PCR reads; it lists each CDR3 protein once, without DNA. The repertoire table contains approximately 1,500 distinct CDR3 sequences. This same sample was also part of a study on T cell repertoires in aging, cancer and after chemotherapy.

The sequencing sample was made of peripheral blood. These TCRs come from a human donor with chronic lymphocytic leukemia.

This clonotype is identified as medium-sized from frequency. This rearrangement joins TRBV12-3 or TRBV12-4 to TRBJ2-5; with no DNA, the TCRdb D assignment of TRBD2 cannot be verified. The CDR3 contains 14 residues. CDR3 amino acids: CASSQSGPRETQYF.

The CDR3 protein is CASSLDSRTYNEQFF. The chain is built from TRBV7-3 and TRBJ2-1; lacking DNA, the TRBD1 call made by TCRdb goes unchecked. Germline CDR1 and CDR2: SGHTA and FQGTGA. The CDR3 runs 15 residues.

This chain joins TRBV28 and TRBJ2-3; TCRdb proposes TRBD2, but this gene call is untestable without DNA. Germline CDR1 reads MDHEN; CDR2 reads SYDVKM. This CDR3 is built from 17 residues. The CDR3 protein is CASSPLTVWASTDTQYF.

The chain uses TRBV7-2 and TRBJ2-7; absent DNA, TCRdb's TRBD1 call cannot be checked. CDR1 and CDR2 (germline): SGHTA, FQGNSA. This CDR3 spans 12 amino acids. CDR3: CASSWEGLEQYF.

This clonotype counts as large by frequency. The rearrangement links TRBV7-9 to TRBJ1-2; lacking DNA, the TRBD1 call made by TCRdb goes unchecked. This CDR3 contains 12 residues. Looked up from germline, CDR1 is SEHNR and CDR2 is FQNEAQ (reference sequence). The CDR3 region is CASSSTGVGYTF.

The gene calls are TRBV5-1 and TRBJ1-5; TCRdb reports TRBD1, a call that lacks DNA to check it against. The CDR3 spans 15 residues. Germline V lookup: CDR1 SGHRS, CDR2 YFSETQ. The CDR3 sequence: CASSLETGGLGPQHF.

The chain employs TRBV28 and TRBJ1-2; TCRdb returns TRBD1, unconfirmable since there is no DNA. Germline CDR1 and CDR2: MDHEN and SYDVKM. This CDR3 has 13 amino acids. The CDR3 protein is CASNRQPVYGYTF.

The V gene is TRBV28, the J gene TRBJ1-5; TCRdb gives TRBD1 as the D gene, but with no DNA this cannot be confirmed. Looked up from germline, CDR1 is MDHEN and CDR2 is SYDVKM. The CDR3 contains 15 residues. CDR3 sequence: CASKPGQGSNQPQHF.

This clonotype shows up as medium-sized by frequency. The chain carries TRBV19 and TRBJ2-6; TCRdb's assignment of TRBD1 cannot be checked, as there is no DNA. Per germline, CDR1 LNHDA and CDR2 SQIVND (reference sequence). The CDR3 is 18 residues long. Here the CDR3 reads CASTDDRGRISGANVLTF.

The chain recombines TRBV2 with TRBJ2-7; TCRdb's D gene call, TRBD2, goes unchecked for lack of DNA. The germline gives CDR1 SNHLY, CDR2 FYNNEI. The CDR3 consists of 13 residues. The CDR3 here is CASSAPPADEQYF.

V is TRBV7-2 and J is TRBJ2-1; TCRdb's assignment of TRBD2 cannot be checked, as there is no DNA. The CDR3 extends over 14 amino acids. From germline, CDR1 is SGHTA and CDR2 FQGNSA. CDR3: CASSLQRDYNEQFF.

The chain combines TRBV19 with TRBJ1-5; without DNA, the TCRdb call of TRBD1 cannot be checked. Germline CDR1 LNHDA, CDR2 SQIVND (reference sequence). The CDR3 is 15 amino acids. The CDR3 loop is CAIGQGGYSNQPQHF.

The CDR3 protein is CASSPPFRVGETQYF. The chain couples TRBV7-9 to TRBJ2-5; TCRdb's D gene call, TRBD1, goes unchecked for lack of DNA. Germline V lookup: CDR1 SEHNR, CDR2 FQNEAQ (reference sequence). CDR3 length equals 15 residues.

By frequency, this clonotype registers medium-sized. The chain recombines TRBV30 with TRBJ1-1; without DNA, the TCRdb call of TRBD1 cannot be checked. The CDR3 runs to 15 residues. Germline CDR1 and CDR2: GTSNPN and SVGIG (reference sequence). Here the CDR3 reads CAWSGDFLPRGKAFF.

This clonotype shows up as medium-sized by frequency. The chain couples TRBV19 to TRBJ2-7; with no DNA, the TCRdb D assignment of TRBD1 cannot be verified. From germline, CDR1 is LNHDA and CDR2 SQIVND (reference sequence). The CDR3 runs 14 residues. CDR3 amino acids: CASSTGQGASEQYF.

The J gene is TRBJ2-1, the V gene TRBV5-5; the TCRdb call, TRBD2, lacks DNA for checking. This CDR3 has 16 amino acids. Germline lookup yields CDR1 SGHKS and CDR2 YYEKEE (reference sequence). The CDR3 region is CASSLYGTSSYNEQFF.

This chain uses TRBV7-9 with TRBJ2-7. CDR1 SEHNR and CDR2 FQNEAQ come from the germline V gene (reference sequence). This CDR3 spans 13 amino acids. The CDR3: CASSHGSAYEQYF.

This clonotype is classed as medium-sized (0.01 to 0.1%) by frequency. The chain uses TRBV10-3 and TRBJ2-6; TCRdb's D call, TRBD2, is unchecked because there is no DNA. Germline loops: CDR1 ENHRY, CDR2 SYGVKD. The length of the CDR3 is 17 residues. The CDR3 is CAISSLAGVAGANVLTF.